This TCR beta chain is drawn from a study of blood T cell repertoires in COVID-19. V dropped 3 bases and J dropped 7; count of bases not matched to a gene: 6. This CDR3 comprises 15 residues. Germline CDR1 reads SGHKS; CDR2 reads YYEKEE (reference sequence). Individuals aged about 18 to 89 years were recruited from approximately 22 US areas. Participant-given clinical history determined each cohort assignment. In Cohort 3, a recovered donor had either two negative PCRs, clearance, or symptom resolution. The assay was immunoSEQ multiplex PCR, and TCRdb's table has in-frame clones only and misses some. The repertoire consists of about 400,000 clones, with 85% to 90% occurring once and the leading ten covering roughly 9.4%.

The material sequenced was PBMCs or T cells enriched from blood (not recorded which). This chain links TRBV5-5 with TRBJ2-1; 11 bases align to TRBD2. The receptor's source is a woman aged 50 to 60 who had recovered from COVID-19. The CDR3 reads CASSYSGGAKNEQFF. Written as DNA, the CDR3 is TGTGCCAGCAGCTATAGCGGGGGGGCGAAAAATGAGCAGTTCTTC.